This TCR beta chain stems from a study of CD8 T cells in ankylosing spondylitis (dated by TCRdb to 2017 to 2019). Study-level background: T cell receptor beta repertoires were profiled in healthy donors and ankylosing spondylitis patients so that disease-linked TCR variants could be found. The full study cohort comprised around 25 ankylosing spondylitis patients and some 110 healthy donors. Peripheral blood was sampled, and synovial fluid was also collected from ankylosing spondylitis patients.

Study-wide findings and limitations: A CD8+ phenotype was shown by the disease-linked clones, which were found at relatively low frequencies in peripheral blood. The disease-linked clones were reported as significantly enriched in matched synovial fluid samples from ankylosing spondylitis patients. Some motif variants had previously been reported in the synovial fluid and blood of reactive arthritis patients, which suggests shared mechanisms of disease initiation. A TCR beta motif made up of several highly homologous amino acid variants appeared to be characteristic of blood from ankylosing spondylitis patients.

Sequencing instrument: Illumina HiSeq 2500. Quantitative 5'-RACE with molecular barcodes was used to prepare TCR beta libraries. The study's processing was this. A new computational method based on a probabilistic model of VDJ rearrangement was used to identify disease-linked TCR variants. In TCRdb, the public reads were trimmed at Q25 with fastp and aligned with MiXCR, with productive beta chains retained. Rows are unified per CDR3 protein, each entry keeping the most common DNA and genes. It is TCRdb's table, rather than the study itself, that gives the V and J calls and clone size. The sample contains 350,000 to 400,000 distinct CDR3 sequences, around 20% of them found a single time. 13% of the sample rests with the top ten. Turning to this clonotype: No cognate antigen has been identified for it. No base quality information exists; no much larger clone differs at one position.

The germline V gene provides CDR1 SGHAT and CDR2 FQNNGV. V is pared back by 4 bases and J by 10 bases, with 15 bases lying between the germline termini. The CDR3 goes from the cysteine to the phenylalanine over 13 residues. Here the CDR3 DNA is all that survives: 39 bases in frame from base 1. Sequencing was carried out using blood, either unsorted or a sorted T cell fraction (not recorded which). The chain uses TRBV11-2 and TRBJ2-3; TRBD2 is possibly the D segment (6 matching bases). The receptor comes from a male donor with ankylosing spondylitis or in good health (not recorded which). The CDR3 in this case is CASSWDSSRPQYF. The sequenced DNA: TGTGCCAGCAGCTGGGACTCCAGCAGGCCGCAGTATTTT.